This T cell receptor (beta chain) is from a study of T cell responses to AZD1222 COVID-19 vaccine. Whole-study findings and limits: Mostly white British, mostly female donors; authors suggested clonal diversity may be underestimated. Across the whole spike, CD4 TCRs peaked at regions 160-218 and 743-854.

Regarding this clone: Its antigen is not identified.

The method was immunoSEQ multiplex PCR; TCRdb's version includes in-frame clones alone and lacks a portion of them. The sample has about 130,000 clones, around 90% seen once. CDR3 length: 14 residues. Germline assignment: CDR1 SNHLY and CDR2 FYNNEI. The V end was cut by 5 bases, the J end by 0 bases, with 11 bases between. The sequences come from peripheral blood, collected on day 0 of AZD1222 vaccination. The receptor comes from an adult in good health. The chain carries TRBV2 and TRBJ2-7; TRBD1 is a possible D gene (5 bases). The CDR3 DNA reads TGTGCCAGCAGTACTTATAGGGGCTCCTACGAGCAGTACTTC. Its translation: CASSTYRGSYEQYF.